Listed here are 30 T cell receptor beta chains from one sample, sequenced in a study of siplizumab effects on memory and regulatory T cells. Method: immunoSEQ multiplex PCR; TCRdb's copy keeps in-frame clones and lacks some. The sample lists roughly 1,200 clones; roughly 71% were seen once. The specimen was TEMRA CD8+ T cells sorted from blood. As for subset: unstimulated CD8+ CD45RA+ effector memory T cells. The receptors here all came from a human donor in good health.

This clone was observed a few times. This sequence is one base from a far larger clone and is likely a read error. CDR3 amino acids: CASSPLGREGEQYF. The CDR3 DNA sequence: TGTGCTAGCAGTCCGCTGGGGAGGGAGGGTGAGCAGTACTTC. This chain uses TRBV7-7 with TRBJ2-7, with 7 bases lining up with TRBD2. Per the germline V gene, CDR1 is SSHAT and CDR2 is FNYEAQ (reference sequence). CDR3 length equals 14 residues.

The chain is built from TRBV7-2 and TRBJ2-3, with 10 positions matching TRBD1. CDR3 size: 14 residues. Germline loops: CDR1 SGHTA, CDR2 FQGNSA. V shed 7 bases and J 3 bases; nucleotides not matched to a gene: 4. DNA of the CDR3: TGTGCCAGCACAGGACAGGGGGGGACAGATACGCAGTATTTT. This encodes CASTGQGGTDTQYF.

The gene calls are TRBV15 and TRBJ2-7, with no clear D. The germline V gene encodes CDR1 LNHNV and CDR2 YYDKDF (reference sequence). The CDR3 is 13 amino acids. The V end lost 3 bases, the J end lost 7 bases, and 13 bases lay between the germline ends. Written as DNA, the CDR3 is TGTGCCACCAGCAGTTCTCGGACGGCTGAGCAGTACTTC. It encodes CATSSSRTAEQYF.

The V call is TRBV27, the J call TRBJ1-6; D is perhaps TRBD1 (6 bases). Germline lookup yields CDR1 MNHEY and CDR2 SMNVEV (reference sequence). The CDR3 runs to 15 residues. V was trimmed by 3 bases and J by 8 bases, leaving 14 bases between them. The CDR3 nucleotides read TGTGCCAGCAGTTTGCGTTGGGGGCGGGATTCACCCCTCCACTTT. Translating gives CASSLRWGRDSPLHF.

Note on this clone: This likely traces to a read error, being one base from a far larger clone. The chain joins TRBV9 to TRBJ1-1; D possibly corresponds to TRBD1 (5 bases). CDR1 is SGDLS, CDR2 YYNGEE, per germline. V lost 4 bases and J lost 1, with 17 bases in between. The CDR3 loop spans 16 amino acids. DNA of the CDR3: TGTGCCAGCAGCCAGGCCCGGGACTCAGCGAACACTGAAGCTTTCTTT. This sequence encodes CASSQARDSANTEAFF.

This clone showed up just once. The J gene is TRBJ1-2, the V gene TRBV7-9; weak D call: TRBD1 (6 bases). Germline V lookup: CDR1 SEHNR, CDR2 FQNEAQ (reference sequence). V was clipped by 1 base and J by 7 bases, with 13 bases between them. The CDR3 runs 14 residues. This CDR3 reads CASSLVRGLSGYTF. DNA for the CDR3: TGTGCCAGCAGCTTAGTCAGGGGTTTGAGTGGCTACACCTTC.

The V and J genes are TRBV5-5 and TRBJ2-5; D is possibly TRBD2 (5 bases). The germline V gene has CDR1 SGHKS and CDR2 YYEKEE (reference sequence). Trimming pared 5 bases from V and 5 bases from J, leaving 13 bases between. CDR3 length: 13 residues. The CDR3 DNA sequence: TGTGCCAGCAGTCAGCCCCCGGGGGAGACCCAGTACTTC. It codes for CASSQPPGETQYF.

The V gene is TRBV7-8, the J gene TRBJ1-5, with a weak D call TRBD1 (5 bases). The CDR3 contains 15 residues. Trimming took 0 bases from V and 4 from J, leaving 10 bases between them. Germline V gives CDR1 SGHVS, CDR2 FQNEAQ. CDR3 nucleotide sequence: TGTGCCAGCAGCTTAGCGACTCAGGGAAATCAGCCCCAGCATTTT. Translated: CASSLATQGNQPQHF.

The V call is TRBV4-2, the J call TRBJ2-7, with 12 bases lining up with TRBD2. The junction had 11 bases not matched to a gene; V was cut back by 3 bases and J by 5 bases. Germline CDR1 and CDR2: LGHNA and YNFKEQ. The CDR3 has 17 amino acids. The CDR3 sequence is CASSQDTLAGGINEQYF. The CDR3 nucleotides read TGTGCCAGCAGCCAGGACACCCTAGCGGGAGGGATCAACGAGCAGTACTTC.

This chain uses TRBV27 with TRBJ2-7, with D perhaps given as TRBD1 or TRBD2 (6 bases each). Germline CDR1 MNHEY, CDR2 SMNVEV (reference sequence). V lost 2 bases and J 3 bases, leaving 14 bases between the germline ends. CDR3 length: 15 amino acids. This chain's CDR3 is CASSLRGVAIYEQYF. In DNA, the CDR3 is TGTGCCAGCAGTTTAAGGGGGGTCGCGATCTACGAGCAGTACTTC.

The rearrangement links TRBV10-3 to TRBJ2-3, with D possibly being TRBD2 (5 bases). The germline V and J ends were trimmed by 3 bases and 2 bases, with 9 bases remaining between them. The CDR3 length is 14 residues. The germline CDR1 and CDR2 sequences are ENHRY and SYGVKD. The CDR3 region has the DNA TGTGCCATCAGTGAACGGACTCACACAGATACGCAGTATTTT. It yields the protein CAISERTHTDTQYF.

The V and J genes are TRBV5-2 and TRBJ2-7. TRBV5-2 is a pseudogene segment. The CDR3 consists of 12 residues. CDR3 DNA sequence: TGTGCCAGCAGCTTAGTGTTCTACGAGCAGTACTTC. Amino acid sequence: CASSLVFYEQYF.

This clone showed up just once. The chain couples TRBV9 to TRBJ2-5; maybe TRBD2 (6 bases). Germline V gene lookup returns CDR1 SGDLS and CDR2 YYNGEE. This CDR3 contains 17 residues. Trimming stripped 3 bases from V and 0 bases from J, with 18 bases between. The CDR3 coding sequence is TGTGCCAGCAGCGCAAATGGTCCTTGGGACTACCAAGAGACCCAGTACTTC. Translating it yields CASSANGPWDYQETQYF.

This chain uses TRBV15 with TRBJ2-7, with D possibly matching TRBD2 (6 bases). The V end lost 0 bases, the J end lost 5 bases, and 20 bases lay between the germline ends. The CDR3 spans 17 residues. The germline gives CDR1 LNHNV, CDR2 YYDKDF (reference sequence). The CDR3 loop is CATSRDRLFGSLDEQYF. The CDR3 DNA is TGTGCCACCAGCAGAGATCGGTTGTTCGGGAGCCTCGACGAGCAGTACTTC.

Within the sample, this clone is hyperexpanded. The chain has TRBV9 and TRBJ1-2, with 8 bases identical to TRBD1. Germline CDR1 reads SGDLS; CDR2 reads YYNGEE. V shed 3 bases, J shed 3 bases, and the junction held 7 bases outside the gene matches. CDR3 size: 15 residues. Written as DNA, the CDR3 is TGTGCCAGCAGCGGTAGCAAACAGGGGGACTATGGCTACACCTTC. Its translation is CASSGSKQGDYGYTF.

The chain is built from TRBV30 and TRBJ2-1, with D hard to call. Trimming took off 3 bases at V and 4 bases at J, with 10 bases between the two ends. The CDR3 runs 13 residues. CDR1 GTSNPN and CDR2 SVGIG come from the germline V gene (reference sequence). For the CDR3, the DNA is TGTGCCTGGAGCGCAATCACATACAATGAGCAGTTCTTC. The encoded protein is CAWSAITYNEQFF.

This chain connects TRBV10-3 to TRBJ1-1; 7 nucleotides align to TRBD1. The CDR3 runs 16 residues. CDR1 and CDR2 (germline): ENHRY, SYGVKD. Trimming removed 6 bases from V and 6 bases from J; junction bases left unmatched: 16. The CDR3, as DNA: TGTGCCATCAGCGTGGGGTCCGACAGGGCGTCCCCTGAAGCTTTCTTT. Residues: CAISVGSDRASPEAFF.

This chain connects TRBV5-1 to TRBJ2-7; TRBD1 aligns across 8 bases. V trimming: 5 bases; J trimming: 3 bases; junction bases outside the gene matches: 7. CDR1 and CDR2 from the germline V gene are SGHRS and YFSETQ. This CDR3 spans 14 amino acids. DNA for the CDR3: TGCGCCAGCAGTTGGGACAGGAGAAACTACGAGCAGTACTTC. Amino acids: CASSWDRRNYEQYF.

The chain couples TRBV6-5 to TRBJ1-1; D is undetermined. Germline loops: CDR1 MNHEY, CDR2 SVGAGI. The CDR3 extends over 12 amino acids. V lost 6 bases and J lost 1, with 6 bases in between. In DNA form, the CDR3 reads TGTGCCAGCAGCGGTTCGAACACTGAAGCTTTCTTT. It codes for CASSGSNTEAFF.

The V gene is TRBV13, the J gene TRBJ2-7; possibly TRBD1 for D (5 bases). Per the germline V gene, CDR1 is PRHDT and CDR2 is FYEKMQ (reference sequence). V dropped 5 bases and J dropped 3 bases, with 14 bases sitting between them. The CDR3 covers 14 residues. CDR3 in DNA: TGTGCCAGCAGCCCCAGACAGCATAGCTACGAGCAGTACTTC. As protein: CASSPRQHSYEQYF.

The V and J genes are TRBV27 and TRBJ2-5; 10 bases fit TRBD1. CDR3 length: 15 residues. V shed 5 bases and J 5 bases; nucleotides not matched to a gene: 8. Germline assignment: CDR1 MNHEY and CDR2 SMNVEV (reference sequence). CDR3 region: CASSARTGGMETQYF. The CDR3 DNA sequence: TGTGCCAGCAGTGCCCGGACAGGGGGGATGGAGACCCAGTACTTC.

This chain links TRBV9 with TRBJ1-6; no clear D gene. The germline V and J ends were trimmed by 4 bases and 6 bases, with 5 bases remaining between them. This CDR3 contains 12 residues. Germline-derived CDR1 and CDR2 are SGDLS and YYNGEE. In DNA form, the CDR3 reads TGTGCCAGCAGCCCAAGTAATTCACCCCTCCACTTT. Protein sequence: CASSPSNSPLHF.

The V call is TRBV29-1, the J call TRBJ2-6; D gene unclear. The CDR3 runs to 13 residues. V dropped 7 bases and J dropped 4 bases, with 11 bases sitting between them. Germline-derived CDR1 and CDR2 are SQVTM and ANQGSEA. CDR3 coding DNA: TGCAGCGCAATGGAACCCGGGGCCAACGTCCTGACTTTC. It specifies CSAMEPGANVLTF.

This chain links TRBV10-1 with TRBJ2-7; a weak D match, TRBD1 (6 bases). This CDR3 region has 16 residues. V gave up 3 bases and J gave up 4 bases, with 19 bases separating them. The germline V gene encodes CDR1 WNHNN and CDR2 SYGVQD (reference sequence). CDR3 DNA: TGCGCCAGCAGTGATTCCCGGACAGCGCCGAGTTACGAGCAGTACTTC. It encodes CASSDSRTAPSYEQYF.

This chain connects TRBV28 to TRBJ2-7; D call uncertain. The CDR3 sequence is 16 residues long. Germline-derived CDR1 and CDR2 are MDHEN and SYDVKM. Trimming cost V 6 bases and J 3 bases, with 21 bases left between them. The DNA for the CDR3 is TGTGCCAGCAGATCCGTGGCGGACCAATCTCTCTACGAGCAGTACTTC. Residues: CASRSVADQSLYEQYF.

This chain uses TRBV19 with TRBJ1-3; D unclear. Trimming pared 4 bases from V and 12 bases from J, leaving 25 bases between. Germline V gene sequence: CDR1 LNHDA, CDR2 SQIVND (reference sequence). The CDR3 extends over 16 amino acids. The DNA of the CDR3 is TGTGCCAGTAGTACCCGGGGTGTGGAGTCTGGGATAGGCATATATTTT. Translation gives CASSTRGVESGIGIYF.

By sample fraction, this clone is large. The chain employs TRBV7-2 and TRBJ2-1, with no clear D. V dropped 2 bases and J dropped 2 bases, with 10 bases sitting between them. The CDR3 totals 15 residues. Germline V gene data show CDR1 as SGHTA and CDR2 as FQGNSA. This CDR3 reads CASSLHRLPYNEQFF. Here the CDR3 DNA reads TGTGCCAGCAGCTTACATCGTTTGCCCTACAATGAGCAGTTCTTC.

This clone was seen just once. J is TRBJ1-2 and V is TRBV21-1; no DNA check was done on the table's D call, TRBD1. TRBV21-1 has pseudogene status. The CDR3 length is 14 residues. The CDR3 sequence: CASSKPQGAGGYTF. The CDR3 bases are TGTGCCAGCAGCAAACCCCAGGGGGCGGGGGGCTACACCTTC.

This sequence joins TRBV29-1 and TRBJ2-7; the D gene is possibly TRBD2 (6 bases). The V end was cut by 5 bases, the J end by 4 bases, with 12 bases between. The CDR3 has 12 residues. CDR1 and CDR2 from the germline V gene are SQVTM and ANQGSEA. In DNA form, the CDR3 reads TGCAGCGTTTTGGAGGGGTGGTACGAGCAGTACTTC. Its translation: CSVLEGWYEQYF.

By sample fraction, this clone is large. V and J are TRBV7-3 and TRBJ2-7, with 9 positions matching TRBD2. V was pared by 2 bases and J by 3 bases, with 5 bases of the junction left unmatched. This CDR3 is 15 amino acids long. CDR1 is SGHTA and CDR2 is FQGTGA in the germline V gene. This chain's CDR3 is CASSLSASGIYEQYF. CDR3 bases: TGTGCCAGCAGCTTATCGGCTAGCGGGATCTACGAGCAGTACTTC.